Listed here are 26 T cell receptor beta chains from one sample, sequenced in a study of a mutant IDH1 vaccine in newly diagnosed glioma (dated by TCRdb to the early 2020s). This sample's time point label indicates: week 5, during vaccination. Each vaccine dose was 300 ug of a 20-mer mutant IDH1 peptide in Montanide, given subcutaneously with topical imiquimod. The library was produced with the immunoSEQ multiplex PCR assay. The immuneACCESS repertoire file appears here via TCRdb, limited to in-frame rearrangements. These files lack a portion of the clones; in checked studies, under half of the deficit traces to unresolved V genes, and the cause of the others is not known. Across this sample there are over 25,000 clones, with about 90% seen only once. The ten biggest clones cover over 2.5% of the sample. These receptors are not linked to any known antigen. The specimen comprised peripheral blood mononuclear cells (PBMCs), sampled from a glioma patient whose treatment included an IDH1 peptide vaccine. The source is a woman in her thirties or forties with glioma. Some clones in this sample may be carry-over from other donors' samples.

The chain recombines TRBV2 with TRBJ1-2; tentatively, D is TRBD1 (6 bases). CDR1 and CDR2 from the germline V gene are SNHLY and FYNNEI. V was clipped by 6 bases and J by 0 bases, with 17 bases between them. This CDR3 contains 16 residues. DNA of the CDR3: TGTGCCAGCAGCAGACAGGACCGATTCTCTAACTATGGCTACACCTTC. It encodes CASSRQDRFSNYGYTF. Looking up the rest from reference TRBV2 and TRBJ1-2 gives the full variable domain: EPEVTQTPSHQVTQMGQEVILRCVPISNHLYFYWYRQILGQKVEFLVSFYNNEISEKSEIFDDQFSVERPDGSNFTLKIRSTKLEDSAMYFCASSRQDRFSNYGYTFGSGTRLTVV.

The chain couples TRBV7-9 to TRBJ2-7, with D possibly matching TRBD2 (6 bases). The V and J ends lost 3 bases and 3 bases respectively, with 12 bases between them. The CDR3 runs 14 residues. Germline V gene lookup returns CDR1 SEHNR and CDR2 FQNEAQ (reference sequence). The CDR3 sequence is CASSLAGGDYEQYF. The CDR3 DNA is TGTGCCAGCAGCTTGGCCGGAGGGGACTACGAGCAGTACTTC.

This clone was found once. The chain has TRBV4-2 and TRBJ1-2, with 8 bases lining up with TRBD1. Germline V lookup: CDR1 LGHNA, CDR2 YNFKEQ. Trimming removed 0 bases from V and 8 bases from J; junction bases left unmatched: 5. This CDR3 contains 14 residues. CDR3 sequence (DNA): TGTGCCAGCAGCCAAGACAGGGGGCAGGAAGGCTACACCTTC. Its protein product is CASSQDRGQEGYTF.

Of note for this clone: The junction does not match germline at one end; this may be a read error. This chain uses TRBV20-1 with TRBJ2-7; 9 bases are a match to TRBD2. The germline V gene encodes CDR1 DFQATT and CDR2 SNEGSKA (reference sequence). This CDR3 is built from 8 residues. In DNA, the CDR3 is TGCAGTCTCCGCGGGGGGGACTTC. Its protein is CSLRGGDF.

The rearrangement links TRBV5-6 to TRBJ2-6; no clear D gene. Germline-derived CDR1 and CDR2 are SGHDT and YYEEEE. This CDR3 spans 14 amino acids. Trimming took 0 bases from V and 0 from J, leaving 1 base between them. The CDR3, as DNA: TGTGCCAGCAGCTTGGGCTCTGGGGCCAACGTCCTGACTTTC. Translation: CASSLGSGANVLTF.

The chain has TRBV7-9 and TRBJ2-1; D perhaps matches TRBD2 (6 bases). Germline V lookup: CDR1 SEHNR, CDR2 FQNEAQ (reference sequence). The ends were cut back, 5 bases at V and 4 bases at J, with 15 bases in the middle. This CDR3 contains 15 residues. DNA of the CDR3: TGTGCCAGCAGCCGCCGGGACTCAACTTACAATGAGCAGTTCTTC. It yields the protein CASSRRDSTYNEQFF.

The rearrangement links TRBV12-5 to TRBJ1-1; a possible D gene is TRBD1 (5 bases). The germline V and J ends were trimmed by 0 bases and 8 bases, with 19 bases remaining between them. The CDR3 extends over 16 amino acids. Germline CDR1 and CDR2: LGHNT and FRNRAP. DNA for the CDR3: TGTGCTAGTGGTTTGGTAAGCGGGACCGGGCCGGCGGAAGCTTTCTTT. Encoded protein: CASGLVSGTGPAEAFF. The full variable domain, completed using reference TRBV12-5 and TRBJ1-1, is DARVTQTPRHKVTEMGQEVTMRCQPILGHNTVFWYRQTMMQGLELLAYFRNRAPLDDSGMPKDRFSAEMPDATLATLKIQPSEPRDSAVYFCASGLVSGTGPAEAFFGQGTRLTVV.

This chain connects TRBV2 to TRBJ1-1, with D perhaps TRBD1 (5 bases). The V gene's germline CDR1 is SNHLY and CDR2 FYNNEI. Trimming cost V 8 bases and J 6 bases, with 28 bases left between them. The CDR3 is 17 residues long. CDR3 loop: CASPPSGGKGIRAEAFF. DNA of the CDR3: TGTGCCAGCCCACCGAGCGGGGGGAAGGGGATAAGGGCTGAAGCTTTCTTT.

The genes are TRBV7-3 and TRBJ2-7; possibly TRBD1 or TRBD2 for D (7 bases each). Trimming took 5 bases from V and 5 from J, leaving 16 bases between them. Germline loops: CDR1 SGHTA, CDR2 FQGTGA. This CDR3 contains 14 residues. DNA of the CDR3: TGTGCCAGCAGCCCCAGGGGGGGCAGAGACGAGCAGTACTTC. It codes for CASSPRGGRDEQYF.

The chain couples TRBV15 to TRBJ1-4, with 9 bases lining up with TRBD1. Germline lookup yields CDR1 LNHNV and CDR2 YYDKDF (reference sequence). The CDR3 spans 16 residues. Trimming removed 5 bases from V and 8 bases from J; junction bases left unmatched: 12. This chain's CDR3 is CATSARTGTGNEKLFF. The CDR3 nucleotides are TGTGCCACCAGCGCGCGCACCGGGACAGGGAACGAAAAACTGTTTTTT.

The chain couples TRBV6-5 to TRBJ2-5; D gene uncertain. The CDR3 contains 13 residues. The germline V gene encodes CDR1 MNHEY and CDR2 SVGAGI. Deletions cut 7 bases from V and 3 bases from J, with 12 bases between. CDR3 sequence reads: CASIPPGKETQYF. As DNA, the CDR3 is TGTGCCAGCATCCCTCCGGGTAAAGAGACCCAGTACTTC.

The table lists this clone with a count of one. This rearrangement joins TRBV7-9 to TRBJ1-1; possible D gene TRBD1, 6 bases. The CDR3 extends over 14 amino acids. CDR1 and CDR2 (germline): SEHNR, FQNEAQ (reference sequence). Trimming took off 5 bases at V and 5 bases at J, with 15 bases between the two ends. CDR3 loop: CASSPRGRGTEAFF. The CDR3 DNA is TGTGCCAGCAGCCCACGGGGGCGAGGGACTGAAGCTTTCTTT.

The chain has TRBV5-4 and TRBJ2-7, with 9 bases identical to TRBD1. CDR3 length: 15 amino acids. Germline trimming cut 1 base from V and 5 bases from J; bases unmatched to any gene: 7. Per the germline V gene, CDR1 is SGHNT and CDR2 is YYREEE (reference sequence). The CDR3 DNA follows: TGTGCCAGCAGCTTGATGGGACAGGGTTTCAACGAGCAGTACTTC. Translation gives CASSLMGQGFNEQYF.

This clone appeared once. Other DNA sequences in this specimen translate into the identical CDR3. V and J are TRBV28 and TRBJ1-1; no firm D call. V lost 2 bases, J lost 0 bases, and 4 bases lay in between. CDR3 size: 13 residues. CDR1 and CDR2 from the germline V gene are MDHEN and SYDVKM. The CDR3 reads CASSLHLNTEAFF. As DNA, the CDR3 is TGTGCCAGCAGTTTACATTTGAACACTGAAGCTTTCTTT.

The chain combines TRBV28 with TRBJ2-7; D call uncertain. The CDR3 is made up of 16 amino acids. The V end was cut by 4 bases, the J end by 2 bases, with 18 bases between. CDR1 and CDR2 (germline): MDHEN, SYDVKM. The CDR3: CASSSGGEGAPYEQYF. The CDR3 DNA reads TGTGCCAGCAGTTCGGGCGGAGAAGGAGCCCCCTACGAGCAGTACTTC.

With regard to this clone: Mismatch with germline at one junction end may stem from a read error. As DNA, the CDR3 is TGTGCCAGCAATGACCCGGGACCCCGGGGCAATGAGCAGTTCTTC. This translates into CASNDPGPRGNEQFF. V is TRBV6-4 and J is TRBJ2-1; D possibly matches TRBD1 or TRBD2 (5 bases each). CDR1 is MRHNA, CDR2 SNTAGT, per germline. The CDR3 spans 15 residues.

The chain combines TRBV9 with TRBJ1-5; D not resolved. The CDR3 runs to 13 residues. V shed 0 bases and J shed 5 bases, with 6 bases lying between them. Germline CDR1 SGDLS, CDR2 YYNGEE. This CDR3 is CASSVAQDQPQHF. The CDR3 coding sequence is TGTGCCAGCAGCGTAGCCCAGGATCAGCCCCAGCATTTT.

The chain carries TRBV9 and TRBJ2-7, with 7 bases lining up with TRBD1. CDR3 length: 14 residues. V trimming: 4 bases; J trimming: 4 bases; junction bases outside the gene matches: 8. Germline-derived CDR1 and CDR2 are SGDLS and YYNGEE. The DNA of the CDR3 is TGTGCCAGCAGCCCCCGGACAGGAGAATACGAGCAGTACTTC. Translation gives CASSPRTGEYEQYF.

The gene calls are TRBV18 and TRBJ2-1, with a weak D call TRBD1 (6 bases). V was clipped by 3 bases and J by 1 base, with 7 bases between them. Germline CDR1 is KGHSH and CDR2 is LQKENI. The CDR3 runs to 14 residues. The CDR3 coding sequence is TGTGCCAGCTCACCGGACAGATCCTACAATGAGCAGTTCTTC. It specifies CASSPDRSYNEQFF.

Details on this clone: At one boundary the junction diverges from the germline segment, which might be a read error. The chain joins TRBV10-3 to TRBJ2-7; the match to TRBD1 covers 8 bases. Per the germline V gene, CDR1 is ENHRY and CDR2 is SYGVKD. CDR3 length: 10 residues. The DNA for the CDR3 is TGTGCCATCAGCGGACAGGGTTTGCTCTTC. Translating it yields CAISGQGLLF.

V and J are TRBV5-4 and TRBJ1-4; D not certain. V dropped 1 base and J dropped 8 bases, with 6 bases sitting between them. Per germline, CDR1 SGHNT and CDR2 YYREEE (reference sequence). The CDR3 is 12 residues long. The CDR3 spells CASSLYNEKLFF. The CDR3 DNA reads as TGTGCCAGCAGCTTGTATAACGAAAAACTGTTTTTT.

This chain links TRBV9 with TRBJ2-3, with TRBD2 matching over 10 bases. With V trimmed by 2 bases and J by 5 bases, 5 bases remained unmatched. The CDR3 sequence is 15 residues long. Germline CDR1 reads SGDLS; CDR2 reads YYNGEE. This CDR3 is CASSVSGGPVDTQYF. The CDR3 DNA is TGTGCCAGCAGCGTTAGCGGGGGGCCGGTAGATACGCAGTATTTT.

V is TRBV6-6 and J is TRBJ1-6; no reliable D call. The CDR3 is 12 residues long. Germline V gives CDR1 MNHNY, CDR2 SVGAGI (reference sequence). Trimming took off 9 bases at V and 12 bases at J, with 15 bases between the two ends. As DNA, the CDR3 is TGTGCCAGTTCCGGGTATGAGGGACCCCTCCACTTT. Amino acid sequence: CASSGYEGPLHF.

The chain combines TRBV27 with TRBJ2-5, with TRBD2 matching 11 bases. The J segment lost 7 bases and the V segment lost 5 bases, leaving 9 bases of the junction unmatched. The CDR3 covers 15 residues. The germline gives CDR1 MNHEY, CDR2 SMNVEV (reference sequence). The CDR3 loop reads CASSAYTLAGGTQYF. CDR3 DNA sequence: TGTGCCAGCAGTGCCTATACCCTAGCGGGGGGGACCCAGTACTTC.

The V and J genes are TRBV28 and TRBJ2-2, with TRBD1 matching over 9 bases. This CDR3 has 15 amino acids. The germline V gene encodes CDR1 MDHEN and CDR2 SYDVKM. V was clipped by 5 bases and J by 8 bases; unmatched bases: 9. The CDR3 coding sequence is TGTGCCAGCAGTACAGGGGGCTCGGCCCCAGGGGAGCTGTTTTTT. Protein: CASSTGGSAPGELFF.

The rearrangement links TRBV5-6 to TRBJ2-3; D possibly corresponds to TRBD1 (5 bases). The V end was cut by 4 bases, the J end by 6 bases, with 12 bases between. Germline lookup yields CDR1 SGHDT and CDR2 YYEEEE. This CDR3 has 13 amino acids. The CDR3 DNA is TGTGCCAGCAGCCCCCAGGGCGGTGATACGCAGTATTTT. It codes for CASSPQGGDTQYF.